This entry is about one T cell receptor beta chain. Its antigen is as yet unknown. The germline CDR1 and CDR2 sequences are MNHNS and SASEGT. Deletions cut 3 bases from V and 3 bases from J, with 12 bases between. There are 14 residues in the CDR3. This sample was taken from a study of shared clonotypes between healthy human individuals. Study in general: Each donor had three CD4 naive, three CD4 memory, two CD8 naive and one CD8 memory plate. Study-wide results and caveats: Estimated richness values were generally larger in naive subsets than in memory subsets.

Naive CD8 cells, CD45RO-negative and positively selected for CCR7, excluded terminally differentiated effector memory CD45RA+ cells. Genomic DNA from each subset was divided evenly over several immunoSEQ plates. DNA at 150 to 200 ng, tens of thousands of T cell genomes, went into sorted-subset replicate PCRs. Method: immunoSEQ multiplex PCR; TCRdb's copy keeps in-frame clones and lacks some. The table records about 2.2 million clones, about 92% of them present only once. The receptor was derived from a man aged 18-30 years in good health. Some clones in this sample may be carry-over from other donors' samples. What was sequenced was naive CD8+ T cells from PBMCs. The V and J genes are TRBV6-1 and TRBJ2-7, with D tentatively TRBD2 (6 bases). The CDR3 sequence: CASSEGGLGYEQYF. The CDR3 DNA reads as TGTGCCAGCAGTGAGGGGGGACTTGGCTACGAGCAGTACTTC.